The entry that follows covers one TCR beta chain sequence. This entry is derived from a study of blood T cells in healthy people across ages. A sample-barcoded 5' primer and a J-beta primer mix were used in a second PCR of roughly 7 to 11 cycles. All cDNA molecules were each tagged by a template-switch adaptor with 12 random nucleotides. TCRdb re-derived calls from the 5' RACE reads in MiXCR, one entry per CDR3 protein. The sample lists hundreds of thousands of distinct CDR3 sequences, around 50% occurring once. J lost 9 bases, V lost 3 bases, and 17 bases had no gene match. CDR3 length: 16 amino acids. CDR1 SGHTA and CDR2 FQGNSA come from the germline V gene.

The TCR comes from a man aged 35 to 55 in good health. The chain couples TRBV7-2 to TRBJ2-7; TRBD2 agrees at 7 bases. Source material: blood. CDR3 residues: CASSLNSGLELGWQYF. The CDR3 region has the DNA TGTGCCAGCAGCTTGAATAGCGGGTTGGAGCTTGGTTGGCAGTACTTC.